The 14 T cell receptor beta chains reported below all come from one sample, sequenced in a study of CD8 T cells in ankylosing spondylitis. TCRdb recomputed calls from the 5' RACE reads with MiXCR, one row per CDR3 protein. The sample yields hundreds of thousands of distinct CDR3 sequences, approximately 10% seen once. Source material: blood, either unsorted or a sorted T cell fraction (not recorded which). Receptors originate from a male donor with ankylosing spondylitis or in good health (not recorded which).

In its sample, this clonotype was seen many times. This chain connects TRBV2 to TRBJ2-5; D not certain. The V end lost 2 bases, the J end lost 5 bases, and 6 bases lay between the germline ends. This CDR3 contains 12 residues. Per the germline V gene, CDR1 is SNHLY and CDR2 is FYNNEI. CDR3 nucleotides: TGTGCCAGCAGTGAATCGTCCGAGACCCAGTACTTC. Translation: CASSESSETQYF.

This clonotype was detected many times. The chain's CDR3 is CASSLGDRGANEKLFF. Here the CDR3 DNA reads TGTGCCAGCAGCTTAGGGGACAGGGGGGCTAATGAAAAACTGTTTTTT. The chain carries TRBV7-9 and TRBJ1-4, with 11 bases that match TRBD1. The CDR3 is 16 residues long. The V gene's germline CDR1 is SEHNR and CDR2 FQNEAQ (reference sequence). J gave up 3 bases and V 1 base, and 1 base lay outside the gene matches.

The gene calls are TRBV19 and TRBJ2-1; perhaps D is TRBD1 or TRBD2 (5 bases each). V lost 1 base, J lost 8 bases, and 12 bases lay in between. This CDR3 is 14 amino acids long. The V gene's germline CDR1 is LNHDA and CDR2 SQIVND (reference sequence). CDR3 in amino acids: CASSIGGDLHEQFF. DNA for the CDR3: TGTGCCAGTAGTATAGGTGGGGACCTTCATGAGCAGTTCTTC. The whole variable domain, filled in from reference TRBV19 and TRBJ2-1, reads DGGITQSPKYLFRKEGQNVTLSCEQNLNHDAMYWYRQDPGQGLRLIYYSQIVNDFQKGDIAEGYSVSREKKESFPLTVTSAQKNPTAFYLCASSIGGDLHEQFFGPGTRLTVL.

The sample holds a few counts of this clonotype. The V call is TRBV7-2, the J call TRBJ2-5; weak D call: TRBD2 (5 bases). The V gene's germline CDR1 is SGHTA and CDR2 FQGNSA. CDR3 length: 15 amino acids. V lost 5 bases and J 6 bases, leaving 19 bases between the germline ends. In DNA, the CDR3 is TGTGCCAGCAGCCCGGAAGGACTGGGATGGAAGACCCAGTACTTC. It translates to CASSPEGLGWKTQYF. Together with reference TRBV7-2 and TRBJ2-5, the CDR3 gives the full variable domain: GAGVSQSPSNKVTEKGKDVELRCDPISGHTALYWYRQSLGQGLEFLIYFQGNSAPDKSGLPSDRFSAERTGGSVSTLTIQRTQQEDSAVYLCASSPEGLGWKTQYFGPGTRLLVL.

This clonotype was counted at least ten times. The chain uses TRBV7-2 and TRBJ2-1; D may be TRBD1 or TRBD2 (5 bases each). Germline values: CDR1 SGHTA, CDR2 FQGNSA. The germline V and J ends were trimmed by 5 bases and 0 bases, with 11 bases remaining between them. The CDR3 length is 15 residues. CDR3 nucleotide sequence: TGTGCCAGCAGCCCGGCAGGGAGCTCCTACAATGAGCAGTTCTTC. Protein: CASSPAGSSYNEQFF.

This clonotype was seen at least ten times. CDR3 sequence: CASSLRDSKVGDEQFF. CDR3 DNA: TGTGCCAGCAGCCTACGGGACTCCAAGGTCGGCGATGAGCAGTTCTTC. The chain joins TRBV4-2 to TRBJ2-1, with D possibly TRBD2 on 6 matching bases. The CDR3 length is 16 residues. CDR1 is LGHNA, CDR2 YNFKEQ, per germline. The germline V and J ends were trimmed by 4 bases and 8 bases, with 21 bases remaining between them.

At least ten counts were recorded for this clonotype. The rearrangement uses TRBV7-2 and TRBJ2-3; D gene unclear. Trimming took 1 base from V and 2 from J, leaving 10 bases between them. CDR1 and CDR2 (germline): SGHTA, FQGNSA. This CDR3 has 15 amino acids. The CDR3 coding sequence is TGTGCCAGCAGCTTAGTGAGGTTTGTCACAGATACGCAGTATTTT. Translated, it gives CASSLVRFVTDTQYF.

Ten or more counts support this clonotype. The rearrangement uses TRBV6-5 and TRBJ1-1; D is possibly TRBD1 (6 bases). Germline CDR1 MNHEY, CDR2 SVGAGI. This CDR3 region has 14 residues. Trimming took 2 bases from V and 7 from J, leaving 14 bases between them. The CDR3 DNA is TGTGCCAGCAGTTACGCTGACAGGACAAATGAAGCTTTCTTT. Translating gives CASSYADRTNEAFF.

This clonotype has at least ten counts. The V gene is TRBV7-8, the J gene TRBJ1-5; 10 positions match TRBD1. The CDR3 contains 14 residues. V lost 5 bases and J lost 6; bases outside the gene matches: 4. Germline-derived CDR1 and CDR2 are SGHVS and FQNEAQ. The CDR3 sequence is CASSPGQGIQPQHF. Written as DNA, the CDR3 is TGTGCCAGCAGCCCGGGACAGGGGATTCAGCCCCAGCATTTT. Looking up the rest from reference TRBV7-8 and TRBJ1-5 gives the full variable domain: GAGVSQSPRYKVAKRGQDVALRCDPISGHVSLFWYQQALGQGPEFLTYFQNEAQLDKSGLPSDRFFAERPEGSVSTLKIQRTQQEDSAVYLCASSPGQGIQPQHFGDGTRLSIL.

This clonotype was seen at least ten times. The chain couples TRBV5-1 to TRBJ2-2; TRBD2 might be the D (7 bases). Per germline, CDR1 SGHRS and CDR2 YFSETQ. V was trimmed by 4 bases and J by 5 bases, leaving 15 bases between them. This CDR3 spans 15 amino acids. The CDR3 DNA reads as TGCGCCAGCAGCCCCACGGGGGGCGAGACCGGGGAGCTGTTTTTT. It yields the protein CASSPTGGETGELFF.

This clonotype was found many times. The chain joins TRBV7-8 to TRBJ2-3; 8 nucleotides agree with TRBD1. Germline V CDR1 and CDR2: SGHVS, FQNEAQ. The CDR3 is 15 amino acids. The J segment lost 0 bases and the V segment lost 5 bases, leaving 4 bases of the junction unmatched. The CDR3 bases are TGTGCCAGCAGCCAAGGACAGGGTAGCACAGATACGCAGTATTTT. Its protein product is CASSQGQGSTDTQYF. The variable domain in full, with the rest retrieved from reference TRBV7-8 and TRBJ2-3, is GAGVSQSPRYKVAKRGQDVALRCDPISGHVSLFWYQQALGQGPEFLTYFQNEAQLDKSGLPSDRFFAERPEGSVSTLKIQRTQQEDSAVYLCASSQGQGSTDTQYFGPGTRLTVL.

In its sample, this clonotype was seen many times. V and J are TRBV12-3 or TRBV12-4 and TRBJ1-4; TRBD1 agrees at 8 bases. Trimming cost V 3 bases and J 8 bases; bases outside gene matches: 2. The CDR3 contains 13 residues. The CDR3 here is CASSLYRGEKLFF. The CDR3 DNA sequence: TGTGCCAGCAGTTTGTACAGGGGGGAAAAACTGTTTTTT.

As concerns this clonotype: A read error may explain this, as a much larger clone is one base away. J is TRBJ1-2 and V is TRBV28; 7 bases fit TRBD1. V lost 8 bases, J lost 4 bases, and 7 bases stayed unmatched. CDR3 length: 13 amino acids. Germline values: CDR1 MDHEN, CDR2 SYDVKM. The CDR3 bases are TGTGCCAGCCTAACAGGGGTTTCCTATGGCTACACCTTC. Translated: CASLTGVSYGYTF.

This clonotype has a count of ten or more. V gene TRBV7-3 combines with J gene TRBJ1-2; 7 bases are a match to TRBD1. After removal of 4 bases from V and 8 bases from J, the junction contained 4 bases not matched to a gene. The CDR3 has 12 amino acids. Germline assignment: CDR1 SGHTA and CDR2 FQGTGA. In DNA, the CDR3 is TGTGCCAGCAGCTATCAGGGGGGAGGCTACACCTTC. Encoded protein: CASSYQGGGYTF.